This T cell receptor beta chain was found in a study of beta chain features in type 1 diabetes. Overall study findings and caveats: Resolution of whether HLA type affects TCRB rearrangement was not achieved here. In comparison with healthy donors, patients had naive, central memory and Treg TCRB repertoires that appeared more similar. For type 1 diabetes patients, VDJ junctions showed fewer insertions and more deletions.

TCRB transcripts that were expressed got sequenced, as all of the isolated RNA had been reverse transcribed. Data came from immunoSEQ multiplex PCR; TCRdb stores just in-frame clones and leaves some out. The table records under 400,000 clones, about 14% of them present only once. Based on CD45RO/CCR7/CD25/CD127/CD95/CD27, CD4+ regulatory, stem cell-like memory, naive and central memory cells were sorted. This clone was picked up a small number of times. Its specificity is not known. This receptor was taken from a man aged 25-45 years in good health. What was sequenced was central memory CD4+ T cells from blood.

The CDR3 region has the DNA TGTGCCAGCAGCTTTCTCTTTACCGATACGCAGTATTTT. This encodes CASSFLFTDTQYF. V is TRBV7-2 and J is TRBJ2-3; no reliable D call. This CDR3 comprises 13 residues. In germline, CDR1 is SGHTA, CDR2 FQGNSA. V lost 3 bases and J 6 bases, leaving 10 bases between the germline ends.